The rows below give T cell receptor beta chains drawn from one sample of a study of tumor-infiltrating lymphocytes in localized non-small cell lung cancer. Produced via immunoSEQ multiplex PCR; TCRdb's table is partial and in-frame only. This table holds 6,400 or so clones, 74% found once. Sequencing was carried out using uninvolved lung tissue not adjacent to the tumor. Receptors were obtained from a human donor with non-small cell lung cancer. Both conserved end residues are part of each CDR3. Fields, in order: D gene, clone size, V gene, J gene, CDR3 DNA, CDR3 protein. A D gene is named only where the DNA matches it firmly. Some rows mark clone size as missing; the rest say once, few, many or name a class of expanded clone.

d_call: -; clone_size: -; v_call: TRBV2; j_call: TRBJ1-1; cdr3_nt: TGTGCCAGCACCCGGGCCGTGAACACTGAAGCTTTCTTT; cdr3_aa: CASTRAVNTEAFF
d_call: -; clone_size: -; v_call: TRBV18; j_call: TRBJ2-1; cdr3_nt: TGTGCCAGCTCACCTCTGAGTAACAATGAGCAGTTCTTC; cdr3_aa: CASSPLSNNEQFF
d_call: TRBD1; clone_size: once; v_call: TRBV7-9; j_call: TRBJ1-2; cdr3_nt: TGTGCCAGCAGCCTCGGACAGGGGCTTTATGGCTACACCTTC; cdr3_aa: CASSLGQGLYGYTF
d_call: TRBD2; clone_size: -; v_call: TRBV30; j_call: TRBJ2-7; cdr3_nt: TGTGCCTGGAGTGTACGCCTAGCGGGAAAATACGAGCAGTACTTC; cdr3_aa: CAWSVRLAGKYEQYF
d_call: -; clone_size: -; v_call: TRBV11-2; j_call: TRBJ2-5; cdr3_nt: TGTGCCAGCAGCCGACGGCCGGGAGAAGGGGGAGAGACCCAGTACTTC; cdr3_aa: CASSRRPGEGGETQYF
d_call: -; clone_size: few; v_call: TRBV30; j_call: TRBJ1-1; cdr3_nt: TGTGCCTGGAAACAGCTTAACACTGAAGCTTTCTTT; cdr3_aa: CAWKQLNTEAFF
d_call: TRBD2; clone_size: few; v_call: TRBV7-9; j_call: TRBJ2-3; cdr3_nt: TGTGCCAGCAGCTTAGTAGCCAGCGGGGCCAATACAGATACGCAGTATTTT; cdr3_aa: CASSLVASGANTDTQYF
d_call: TRBD2; clone_size: -; v_call: TRBV12-5; j_call: TRBJ2-1; cdr3_nt: TGTGCTAGTGGTTTGGTACCGGGGAGGGCCCTTGAGCAGTTCTTC; cdr3_aa: CASGLVPGRALEQFF
d_call: -; clone_size: -; v_call: TRBV13; j_call: TRBJ1-1; cdr3_nt: TGTGCCAGCAGCTTAGTCAGGGCGTGGGGGAACACTGAAGCTTTCTTT; cdr3_aa: CASSLVRAWGNTEAFF
d_call: -; clone_size: -; v_call: TRBV19; j_call: TRBJ1-4; cdr3_nt: TGTGCCAGTAGTAAACGGACAGCTTTTGATGAAAAACTGTTTTTT; cdr3_aa: CASSKRTAFDEKLFF
d_call: TRBD2; clone_size: -; v_call: TRBV5-4; j_call: TRBJ2-7; cdr3_nt: TGTGCCAGCAGCTTAAGCGGGAGTAACGAGCAGTACTTC; cdr3_aa: CASSLSGSNEQYF
d_call: -; clone_size: -; v_call: TRBV4-1; j_call: TRBJ1-5; cdr3_nt: TGCGCCAGCAGCCAAGGGGGAGGAGGGGTGCTTGAGCCCCAGCATTTT; cdr3_aa: CASSQGGGGVLEPQHF
d_call: -; clone_size: -; v_call: TRBV30; j_call: TRBJ2-5; cdr3_nt: TGTGCCTGGAACGCGAGGGGAGGTATTGGGGAGACCCAGTACTTC; cdr3_aa: CAWNARGGIGETQYF
d_call: -; clone_size: once; v_call: TRBV4-3; j_call: TRBJ2-7; cdr3_nt: TGCGCCAGCAGCCAAGAGGGGGCGGGGGAGCAGTACTTC; cdr3_aa: CASSQEGAGEQYF